These 30 T cell receptor beta chains came from one sample sequenced in a study of CD8 T cells in Susac syndrome. The RNA input was 0.5 to 1 ug, and it was reverse transcribed with random hexamers. TCRdb redid the calling of the immunoSEQ multiplex PCR reads with MiXCR, one entry per CDR3 protein. The data show about 150,000 distinct CDR3 sequences, over 85% seen once. The sequenced material came from CD8+ T cells from PBMCs. The receptors here all came from a human donor with multiple sclerosis.

This sequence joins TRBV9 and TRBJ1-5; D remains unclear. Germline V gene lookup returns CDR1 SGDLS and CDR2 YYNGEE. The CDR3 has 15 residues. The V and J ends lost 0 bases and 4 bases respectively, with 11 bases between them. The CDR3 nucleotides are TGTGCCAGCAGCGTAGGAGTGGCCCCTAATCAGCCCCAGCATTTT. Translating gives CASSVGVAPNQPQHF.

J is TRBJ2-1 and V is TRBV6-1; D is possibly TRBD2 (5 bases). The germline V gene has CDR1 MNHNS and CDR2 SASEGT. Trimming removed 5 bases at V and 7 bases at J, with 15 bases between. This CDR3 has 14 amino acids. CDR3 amino acids: CASSPQEAENEQFF. The DNA of the CDR3 is TGTGCCAGCAGTCCCCAGGAGGCGGAAAATGAGCAGTTCTTC.

This chain joins TRBV6-5 and TRBJ2-7, with D uncertain. CDR1 is MNHEY, CDR2 SVGAGI, per germline. The V and J ends lost 8 bases and 1 base respectively, with 18 bases between them. This CDR3 is built from 15 residues. CDR3 coding DNA: TGTGCCAGCGGCCGAGACTCCCGCTTATCCTACGAGCAGTACTTC. This gives the protein CASGRDSRLSYEQYF.

CDR3 bases: TGTGCTAGTGGTTTGCCCCGGGACAGATACCAAGAGACCCAGTACTTC. This sequence encodes CASGLPRDRYQETQYF. The chain links TRBV12-5 to TRBJ2-5, with 7 nucleotides matching TRBD1. The CDR3 has 16 residues. Per germline, CDR1 LGHNT and CDR2 FRNRAP. The J segment lost 0 bases and the V segment lost 2 bases, leaving 6 bases of the junction unmatched.

The chain links TRBV28 to TRBJ1-4; 7 bases fit TRBD1. CDR1 and CDR2 (germline): MDHEN, SYDVKM. This CDR3 contains 14 residues. V lost 4 bases, J lost 8 bases, and 7 bases stayed unmatched. The CDR3, as DNA: TGTGCCAGCAGTTCGACAGGGACCGAGGAAAAACTGTTTTTT. Translation: CASSSTGTEEKLFF.

This chain links TRBV20-1 with TRBJ1-6; TRBD1 matches 7 bases. The V gene end was trimmed by 5 bases and the J gene end by 6 bases; junction bases not matched to a gene: 25. There are 20 residues in the CDR3. CDR1 and CDR2 (germline): DFQATT, SNEGSKA (reference sequence). The CDR3 is CSASPSGIQGLGLPNSPLHF. The CDR3, as DNA: TGCAGTGCTTCCCCCTCCGGAATACAGGGGTTGGGACTTCCTAATTCACCCCTCCACTTT.

The V and J genes are TRBV6-5 and TRBJ2-1; D remains ambiguous. The CDR3 runs to 12 residues. Looked up from germline, CDR1 is MNHEY and CDR2 is SVGAGI. The ends were cut back, 8 bases at V and 14 bases at J, with 19 bases in the middle. CDR3 in DNA: TGTGCCAGCTCGCCTGGCGCCCACCAGGAGTTCTTC. It yields the protein CASSPGAHQEFF.

This chain uses TRBV7-9 with TRBJ2-5; TRBD1 or TRBD2 may be the D gene (5 bases each). Trimming stripped 5 bases from V and 1 base from J, with 8 bases between. The CDR3 runs to 13 residues. Germline assignment: CDR1 SEHNR and CDR2 FQNEAQ (reference sequence). In DNA, the CDR3 is TGTGCCAGCAGCGGGGGTTTCCAAGAGACCCAGTACTTC. It specifies CASSGGFQETQYF.

This clonotype came up a few times. The chain joins TRBV30 to TRBJ1-1, with D unresolved. V gave up 0 bases and J gave up 4 bases, with 9 bases separating them. The CDR3 spans 13 residues. The germline V gene has CDR1 GTSNPN and CDR2 SVGIG (reference sequence). The CDR3 is CAWSVGGGTEAFF. The CDR3 DNA reads TGTGCCTGGAGTGTAGGTGGAGGCACTGAAGCTTTCTTT.

This sequence joins TRBV29-1 and TRBJ2-5; D is perhaps TRBD2 (5 bases). CDR1 is SQVTM, CDR2 ANQGSEA, per germline. V gave up 3 bases and J gave up 3 bases, with 14 bases separating them. The CDR3 extends over 14 amino acids. The CDR3 loop reads CSVDRGFAKETQYF. CDR3 DNA: TGCAGCGTTGATCGGGGATTCGCCAAAGAGACCCAGTACTTC.

The chain couples TRBV12-3 or TRBV12-4 to TRBJ2-7, with D possibly being TRBD2 (7 bases). V was pared by 6 bases and J by 6 bases, with 18 bases between. The CDR3 is made up of 14 amino acids. CDR3 loop: CASRHGGGLSEQYF. The CDR3 nucleotides read TGTGCCAGCAGGCATGGGGGGGGCCTCAGCGAGCAGTACTTC.

CDR3 protein: CASSDGGGADTQYF. The CDR3 region has the DNA TGTGCCAGCAGCGACGGCGGGGGAGCGGATACGCAGTATTTT. The genes are TRBV5-4 and TRBJ2-3; TRBD2 matches 7 bases. Germline V gene lookup returns CDR1 SGHNT and CDR2 YYREEE (reference sequence). J gave up 6 bases and V 4 bases, and 8 bases lay outside the gene matches. The CDR3 covers 14 residues. Supplemented by reference TRBV5-4 and TRBJ2-3, the full variable domain reads ETGVTQSPTHLIKTRGQQVTLRCSSQSGHNTVSWYQQALGQGPQFIFQYYREEENGRGNFPPRFSGLQFPNYSSELNVNALELDDSALYLCASSDGGGADTQYFGPGTRLTVL.

The rearrangement uses TRBV11-2 and TRBJ2-3; possibly TRBD1 for D (5 bases). Trimming took off 2 bases at V and 1 base at J, with 19 bases between the two ends. In germline, CDR1 is SGHAT, CDR2 FQNNGV. This CDR3 is 18 amino acids long. CDR3 sequence (DNA): TGTGCCAGCAGCTTACGAACTGGAACAGGTCTCGGCACAGATACGCAGTATTTT. Translating gives CASSLRTGTGLGTDTQYF.

The rearrangement joins TRBV30 to TRBJ1-1, with TRBD1 matching 8 bases. Germline CDR1 GTSNPN, CDR2 SVGIG (reference sequence). J lost 2 bases, V lost 0 bases, and 5 bases had no gene match. There are 15 residues in the CDR3. CDR3 region: CAWSVRGQGNTEAFF. The CDR3 DNA reads TGTGCCTGGAGTGTACGTGGACAGGGCAACACTGAAGCTTTCTTT.

This rearrangement joins TRBV12-3 or TRBV12-4 to TRBJ1-2; TRBD1 matches 7 bases. Trimming at V came to 6 bases and at J to 4 bases, leaving 5 bases not matched to a gene. The CDR3 extends over 13 amino acids. CDR3 amino acids: CASSPTGFYGYTF. CDR3 sequence (DNA): TGTGCCAGCAGCCCGACAGGGTTCTATGGCTACACCTTC.

This rearrangement joins TRBV7-9 to TRBJ2-3; TRBD2 agrees at 9 bases. Germline CDR1 SEHNR, CDR2 FQNEAQ (reference sequence). The CDR3 sequence is 15 residues long. The J segment lost 4 bases and the V segment lost 3 bases, leaving 5 bases of the junction unmatched. The CDR3 coding sequence is TGTGCCAGCAGCTTTGGCGGGGGGGCACCAGATACGCAGTATTTT. It yields the protein CASSFGGGAPDTQYF.

The gene calls are TRBV29-1 and TRBJ2-7, with 10 nucleotides matching TRBD1. Germline trimming cut 4 bases from V and 4 bases from J; bases unmatched to any gene: 4. This CDR3 region has 13 residues. CDR1 and CDR2 from the germline V gene are SQVTM and ANQGSEA. CDR3 DNA sequence: TGCAGCGTTGCCGGGACAGGGGATTACGAGCAGTACTTC. Translated, it gives CSVAGTGDYEQYF.

This chain joins TRBV7-9 and TRBJ2-1; D perhaps matches TRBD2 (5 bases). Germline CDR1 SEHNR, CDR2 FQNEAQ (reference sequence). There are 12 residues in the CDR3. V lost 4 bases, J lost 10 bases, and 11 bases lay in between. The DNA for the CDR3 is TGTGCCAGCAGCTCTCTAGGGAGCGAGCAGTTCTTC. Translated: CASSSLGSEQFF.

V and J are TRBV6-1 and TRBJ2-1; no firm D call. The CDR3 is 16 amino acids. The V and J ends lost 2 bases and 8 bases respectively, with 19 bases between them. CDR1 and CDR2 (germline): MNHNS, SASEGT. The CDR3 here is CASSERLIPRDDEQFF. CDR3 in DNA: TGTGCCAGCAGTGAAAGACTTATCCCCCGTGACGATGAGCAGTTCTTC.

This chain links TRBV29-1 with TRBJ2-7, with 12 nucleotides matching TRBD1. There are 16 residues in the CDR3. CDR1 is SQVTM and CDR2 is ANQGSEA in the germline V gene. The trim removed 6 bases at V and 4 bases at J, leaving 13 bases unmatched. The DNA for the CDR3 is TGCAGCGTCACAAGGGACAGGGGGCCGGAGGCATACGAGCAGTACTTC. Residues: CSVTRDRGPEAYEQYF.

DNA for the CDR3: TGTGCCAGCCGTCTAGGGCGGGGTGCACAAGAGACCCAGTACTTC. It specifies CASRLGRGAQETQYF. The rearrangement links TRBV7-2 to TRBJ2-5, with a tentative D call TRBD2 (6 bases). Germline CDR1 SGHTA, CDR2 FQGNSA. The CDR3 loop spans 15 amino acids. V was pared by 8 bases and J by 2 bases, with 18 bases between.

This chain uses TRBV3-1 with TRBJ1-1; D is undetermined. Trimming took 4 bases from V and 4 from J, leaving 10 bases between them. CDR3 length: 13 amino acids. CDR1 LGHDT and CDR2 YNNKEL come from the germline V gene (reference sequence). The CDR3 spells CASSPGPGTEAFF. The CDR3 DNA sequence: TGTGCCAGCAGCCCCGGGCCGGGCACTGAAGCTTTCTTT.

This clonotype came up once. This CDR3 reads CASSWIPGTPPQDTQYF. The CDR3 DNA follows: TGCGCCAGCAGCTGGATTCCCGGGACTCCCCCTCAGGATACGCAGTATTTT. V is TRBV5-1 and J is TRBJ2-3; perhaps TRBD2 as D (6 bases). CDR3 length equals 17 residues. The germline V gene has CDR1 SGHRS and CDR2 YFSETQ. V lost 3 bases to trimming and J lost 6 bases, with 23 bases between them.

V is TRBV13 and J is TRBJ1-1; D unresolved. This CDR3 spans 12 amino acids. CDR1 and CDR2 from the germline V gene are PRHDT and FYEKMQ (reference sequence). Trimming cost V 5 bases and J 0 bases, with 4 bases left between them. The CDR3 region has the DNA TGTGCCAGCAGCGCTATGAACACTGAAGCTTTCTTT. This gives the protein CASSAMNTEAFF.

To note about this clonotype: A junction boundary mismatches the germline segment, possibly from a read error. The CDR3 sequence is CAWSPWVGQKDF. CDR3 nucleotide sequence: TGTGCCTGGAGTCCTTGGGTGGGACAAAAGGATTTC. The V and J genes are TRBV30 and TRBJ2-7, with D maybe TRBD1 (6 bases). Germline CDR1 is GTSNPN and CDR2 is SVGIG (reference sequence). The CDR3 runs to 12 residues. Combining the CDR3 with reference TRBV30 and TRBJ2-7 gives the whole variable domain SQTIHQWPATLVQPVGSPLSLECTVEGTSNPNLYWYRQAAGRGLQLLFYSVGIGQISSEVPQNLSASRPQDRQFILSSKKLLLSDSGFYLCAWSPWVGQKDFGPGTRLTVT.

This chain joins TRBV5-6 and TRBJ2-1, with 8 bases that match TRBD2. The CDR3 runs 14 residues. With V trimmed by 7 bases and J by 7 bases, 10 bases remained unmatched. Germline V lookup: CDR1 SGHDT, CDR2 YYEEEE. The CDR3 spells CASRGTRGGNEQFF. In nucleotides, the CDR3 is TGTGCCAGCCGCGGGACTCGCGGGGGGAATGAGCAGTTCTTC.

CDR3 sequence (DNA): TGTGCCTGGCTGCGCCCGGGGGGGCCCCAGCATTTT. Protein product: CAWLRPGGPQHF. The chain employs TRBV30 and TRBJ1-5, with TRBD1 as a possible D gene (5 bases). The CDR3 has 12 amino acids. The V and J ends lost 5 bases and 9 bases respectively, with 14 bases between them. Per germline, CDR1 GTSNPN and CDR2 SVGIG (reference sequence). Filled out from reference TRBV30 and TRBJ1-5, the complete variable domain reads SQTIHQWPATLVQPVGSPLSLECTVEGTSNPNLYWYRQAAGRGLQLLFYSVGIGQISSEVPQNLSASRPQDRQFILSSKKLLLSDSGFYLCAWLRPGGPQHFGDGTRLSIL.

This chain uses TRBV11-2 with TRBJ2-3, with D possibly being TRBD2 (5 bases). Germline lookup yields CDR1 SGHAT and CDR2 FQNNGV. The CDR3 consists of 12 residues. Trimming left V 3 bases short and J 6 bases short, with 7 bases between. The CDR3 bases are TGTGCCAGCAGCTTGTGGGAGGATACGCAGTATTTT. Translated, it gives CASSLWEDTQYF.

The table lists this clonotype with a few counts. The chain couples TRBV14 to TRBJ2-1; the D gene is possibly TRBD2 (5 bases). This CDR3 spans 12 amino acids. The V and J ends lost 0 bases and 12 bases respectively, with 9 bases between them. Per germline, CDR1 SGHDN and CDR2 FVKESK. The CDR3 reads CASSQEWRWQFF. The CDR3 DNA is TGTGCCAGCAGCCAAGAGTGGAGGTGGCAGTTCTTC.

The chain recombines TRBV28 with TRBJ2-5, with 7 bases lining up with TRBD2. V was clipped by 5 bases and J by 3 bases; unmatched bases: 6. Germline CDR1 and CDR2: MDHEN and SYDVKM. This CDR3 has 14 amino acids. The CDR3 DNA sequence: TGTGCCAGCAGTACGGGTGGGAGGGAAGAGACCCAGTACTTC. Translated: CASSTGGREETQYF.